The 26 T cell receptor beta chains in this list originate from one sample, sequenced in a study of blood T cells in healthy people across ages. Sample-barcoded 5' priming and a J-beta primer mix drove a second PCR of about 6 to 12 cycles. TCRdb re-analysed the 5' RACE reads in MiXCR, keeping a single row per CDR3 protein. The sample includes over a million distinct CDR3 sequences, less than 45% of them seen just once. The specimen sequenced was blood. These receptors were collected from a woman under 30 in good health.

This chain links TRBV12-3 or TRBV12-4 with TRBJ2-4, with 9 nucleotides matching TRBD2. The last part of the DNA fits TRBJ2-7 better; the J call may be wrong. CDR3 length: 14 amino acids. The CDR3 region has the DNA TGTGCCAGCAGTTGGACTAGCGCACTCTACGAGCAGTACTTC. Translated: CASSWTSALYEQYF.

This clonotype showed up just a few times. The V and J genes are TRBV20-1 and TRBJ1-1, with 8 bases lining up with TRBD1. CDR3 length: 11 residues. The germline V gene encodes CDR1 DFQATT and CDR2 SNEGSKA (reference sequence). Trimming removed 7 bases from V and 4 bases from J; junction bases left unmatched: 2. CDR3 sequence reads: CSGTGGTEAFF. The CDR3 bases are TGCAGTGGCACAGGGGGCACTGAAGCTTTCTTT.

A few counts support this clonotype. The J gene is TRBJ2-7, the V gene TRBV18, with D perhaps matching TRBD1 or TRBD2 (5 bases each). V lost 6 bases, J lost 3 bases, and 15 bases lay in between. Germline CDR1 is KGHSH and CDR2 is LQKENI. The CDR3 runs 14 residues. The CDR3 sequence: CASSARDLIYEQYF. In nucleotides, the CDR3 is TGTGCCAGCTCTGCCAGGGACCTTATCTACGAGCAGTACTTC.

CDR3 nucleotides: TGCAGCGTTGGACTAGCGGGCCACAATGAGCAGTTCTTC. Its protein product is CSVGLAGHNEQFF. This sequence joins TRBV29-1 and TRBJ2-1; 10 nucleotides agree with TRBD2. Trimming took 4 bases from V and 5 from J; bases not matched to a gene: 2. Germline V gives CDR1 SQVTM, CDR2 ANQGSEA. The CDR3 has 13 residues.

This clonotype turned up a few times. This sequence joins TRBV7-2 and TRBJ2-5; no clear D gene. The CDR3 sequence is 14 residues long. CDR1 and CDR2 (germline): SGHTA, FQGNSA. With 6 bases removed from V and 1 base from J, the gap between germline ends came to 12 bases. The CDR3: CASSFQRSQETQYF. The CDR3 coding sequence is TGTGCCAGCAGTTTTCAACGCAGCCAAGAGACCCAGTACTTC.

This clonotype occurred many times. The chain links TRBV7-2 to TRBJ2-3; no firm D call. The V end was cut by 1 base, the J end by 1 base, with 6 bases between. Germline loops: CDR1 SGHTA, CDR2 FQGNSA. This CDR3 comprises 14 residues. This CDR3 is CASSLEWGTDTQYF. The CDR3, as DNA: TGTGCCAGCAGCTTAGAATGGGGCACAGATACGCAGTATTTT. The full variable domain, completed using reference TRBV7-2 and TRBJ2-3, is GAGVSQSPSNKVTEKGKDVELRCDPISGHTALYWYRQSLGQGLEFLIYFQGNSAPDKSGLPSDRFSAERTGGSVSTLTIQRTQQEDSAVYLCASSLEWGTDTQYFGPGTRLTVL.

V and J are TRBV7-2 and TRBJ2-5; the D gene is possibly TRBD1 (6 bases). The J call may be faulty, since TRBJ2-7 better matches the DNA end. Germline-derived CDR1 and CDR2 are SGHTA and FQGNSA. CDR3 length: 12 amino acids. The CDR3 sequence: CASSNYRAEQYF. For the CDR3, the DNA is TGTGCCAGCAGCAATTACAGGGCCGAGCAGTACTTC.

This clonotype has only a few counts. The chain joins TRBV12-3 or TRBV12-4 to TRBJ2-7; possibly TRBD1 for D (6 bases). This CDR3 has 15 residues. V shed 5 bases and J shed 0 bases, with 14 bases lying between them. CDR3 region: CASSLRGGLSYEQYF. The CDR3 region has the DNA TGTGCCAGCAGTCTAAGAGGGGGTCTCTCCTACGAGCAGTACTTC.

V is TRBV11-2 and J is TRBJ2-7; 7 bases fit TRBD1. CDR1 SGHAT and CDR2 FQNNGV come from the germline V gene. Trimming at V came to 1 base and at J to 2 bases, leaving 5 bases not matched to a gene. The length of the CDR3 is 15 residues. CDR3 DNA: TGTGCCAGCAGCTTAGTCCGGGACAGCACCTACGAGCAGTACTTC. This encodes CASSLVRDSTYEQYF.

This clonotype was found a few times. This rearrangement joins TRBV20-1 to TRBJ2-7, with D tentatively TRBD2 (5 bases). CDR1 and CDR2 (germline): DFQATT, SNEGSKA (reference sequence). V was cut by 3 bases and J by 6 bases, with 15 bases left in between. The CDR3 is 13 amino acids. CDR3 in DNA: TGCAGTGCTAGGATCACCGGGGAGAGCGAGCAGTACTTC. It is translated as CSARITGESEQYF.

The V and J genes are TRBV9 and TRBJ1-2; the D is unclear. With 3 bases removed from V and 4 bases from J, the gap between germline ends came to 13 bases. Germline V gene data show CDR1 as SGDLS and CDR2 as YYNGEE. The CDR3 is 14 residues long. The CDR3 spells CASSDKTSPYGYTF. The CDR3, as DNA: TGTGCCAGCAGCGATAAGACTAGCCCCTATGGCTACACCTTC.

This clonotype was picked up a small number of times. This sequence joins TRBV6-5 and TRBJ2-7; TRBD2 matches at 12 bases. J gave up 3 bases and V 2 bases, and 2 bases lay outside the gene matches. Germline lookup yields CDR1 MNHEY and CDR2 SVGAGI. The CDR3 sequence is 15 residues long. Here the CDR3 DNA reads TGTGCCAGCAGTTACCGGACTAGCGGGGACTACGAGCAGTACTTC. Translation: CASSYRTSGDYEQYF.

As regards this clonotype: The germline gene is not matched at one end of the junction; a read error may be the cause. V usage is TRBV7-2 and J usage is TRBJ2-1; maybe TRBD1 (5 bases). The CDR3 is made up of 16 amino acids. The germline V gene encodes CDR1 SGHTA and CDR2 FQGNSA. The CDR3 DNA follows: TGTGCCGGCAGCCCTCAGGGTGCCTCTTCTTACAATGAGCAGTTCTTC. This sequence encodes CAGSPQGASSYNEQFF.

This clonotype turned up a few times. The genes are TRBV28 and TRBJ2-1; 9 bases agree with TRBD2. Germline CDR1 MDHEN, CDR2 SYDVKM. The trim removed 2 bases at V and 10 bases at J, leaving 6 bases unmatched. This CDR3 has 14 amino acids. The CDR3 region has the DNA TGTGCCAGCAGTTTAGCGGGAGGGGGGAGGGAGCAGTTCTTC. This codes for CASSLAGGGREQFF.

This clonotype was observed a few times. The V call is TRBV20-1, the J call TRBJ2-5, with TRBD2 matching over 8 bases. The CDR3 is 15 residues long. The germline V gene has CDR1 DFQATT and CDR2 SNEGSKA (reference sequence). The trim removed 3 bases at V and 4 bases at J, leaving 10 bases unmatched. The CDR3 is CSARISGGYGETQYF. The DNA for the CDR3 is TGCAGTGCTAGGATCAGCGGGGGTTATGGAGAGACCCAGTACTTC.

This clonotype occurred a few times. This sequence joins TRBV28 and TRBJ1-4; D remains ambiguous. The CDR3 is made up of 16 amino acids. CDR1 is MDHEN, CDR2 SYDVKM, per germline. Trimming removed 4 bases at V and 4 bases at J, with 16 bases between. The CDR3 nucleotides read TGTGCCAGCAGTTCCCCATTGACCAGAAGTAATGAAAAACTGTTTTTT. Translating it yields CASSSPLTRSNEKLFF.

This clonotype has just one count. The gene calls are TRBV9 and TRBJ2-7; D is uncertain. V lost 4 bases, J lost 0 bases, and 14 bases lay in between. Germline V CDR1 and CDR2: SGDLS, YYNGEE. The CDR3 has 15 amino acids. The CDR3 nucleotides read TGTGCCAGCAGCACGGACCCTTTTAGCTCCTACGAGCAGTACTTC. Translation: CASSTDPFSSYEQYF. Full variable domain (missing parts from reference TRBV9 and TRBJ2-7): DSGVTQTPKHLITATGQRVTLRCSPRSGDLSVYWYQQSLDQGLQFLIQYYNGEERAKGNILERFSAQQFPDLHSELNLSSLELGDSALYFCASSTDPFSSYEQYFGPGTRLTVT.

The gene calls are TRBV5-1 and TRBJ2-1; possible D gene TRBD1, 6 bases. The germline V and J ends were trimmed by 3 bases and 9 bases, with 13 bases remaining between them. The CDR3 runs to 13 residues. Germline loops: CDR1 SGHRS, CDR2 YFSETQ. The DNA of the CDR3 is TGCGCCAGCAGCTCCCAGACAGGTTGTGAGCAGTTCTTC. Translation: CASSSQTGCEQFF.

This clonotype was found a few times. The chain combines TRBV7-9 with TRBJ2-1, with D perhaps TRBD2 (5 bases). The CDR3 is made up of 17 amino acids. Germline CDR1 is SEHNR and CDR2 is FQNEAQ (reference sequence). The germline V and J ends were trimmed by 5 bases and 0 bases, with 17 bases remaining between them. The CDR3 bases are TGTGCCAGCAGCACCCCCGGGCTAGCTAGCTCCTACAATGAGCAGTTCTTC. It codes for CASSTPGLASSYNEQFF. Full variable domain (rest looked up from reference TRBV7-9 and TRBJ2-1): DTGVSQNPRHKITKRGQNVTFRCDPISEHNRLYWYRQTLGQGPEFLTYFQNEAQLEKSRLLSDRFSAERPKGSFSTLEIQRTEQGDSAMYLCASSTPGLASSYNEQFFGPGTRLTVL.

V is TRBV20-1 and J is TRBJ2-7; 10 positions agree with TRBD1. Germline V gives CDR1 DFQATT, CDR2 SNEGSKA (reference sequence). J was trimmed by 3 bases and V by 5 bases; bases with no gene match: 7. The CDR3 totals 14 residues. As DNA, the CDR3 is TGCAGTGCTCGCGGCGGGACAGGGGTCTACGAGCAGTACTTC. Protein sequence: CSARGGTGVYEQYF.

This clonotype turned up a few times. The V call is TRBV20-1, the J call TRBJ2-4, with D possibly matching TRBD1 (5 bases). Trimming removed 6 bases at V and 2 bases at J, with 11 bases between. Looked up from germline, CDR1 is DFQATT and CDR2 is SNEGSKA (reference sequence). The CDR3 is 13 residues long. The CDR3 nucleotides read TGCAGTGCGAACGCAGGGACCAAAAACATTCAGTACTTC. Translating gives CSANAGTKNIQYF.

For this clonotype: One end of the junction varies from germline; a read error may be responsible. The J gene is TRBJ2-3, the V gene TRBV7-2; D remains ambiguous. Germline V gene sequence: CDR1 SGHTA, CDR2 FQGNSA. This CDR3 is built from 15 residues. The chain's CDR3 is CASSLVPGGAETQYF. As DNA, the CDR3 is TGTGCCAGCAGCTTAGTTCCAGGTGGCGCAGAGACGCAGTATTTT.

The chain joins TRBV13 to TRBJ2-1; D is uncertain. The germline V gene has CDR1 PRHDT and CDR2 FYEKMQ (reference sequence). The CDR3 spans 12 residues. Trimming stripped 0 bases from V and 12 bases from J, with 9 bases between. The CDR3, as DNA: TGTGCCAGCAGCTTAGGTGCTGCTGGGCAGTTCTTC. It yields the protein CASSLGAAGQFF.

Points on this clonotype: One junction end does not reproduce the germline sequence, and a read error may be involved. The CDR3, as DNA: TGCTGTGCTAGAGATGGACAGGGGTGGACTGAAGCTTTCTTT. It specifies CCARDGQGWTEAFF. The chain joins TRBV20-1 to TRBJ1-1, with 9 bases aligning to TRBD1. The germline V gene encodes CDR1 DFQATT and CDR2 SNEGSKA (reference sequence). CDR3 length: 14 residues.

The rearrangement links TRBV11-2 to TRBJ2-1; D tentatively reads TRBD1 or TRBD2 (6 bases each). Trimming stripped 0 bases from V and 3 bases from J, with 15 bases between. Germline CDR1 and CDR2: SGHAT and FQNNGV. The CDR3 length is 17 residues. The CDR3: CASSLDRGGGVYNEQFF. CDR3 bases: TGTGCCAGCAGCTTAGATCGTGGGGGCGGGGTCTACAATGAGCAGTTCTTC.

The CDR3 sequence is CAWSRHLNTEAFF. The CDR3 nucleotides read TGTGCCTGGAGTCGACACCTGAACACTGAAGCTTTCTTT. The V call is TRBV30, the J call TRBJ1-1; the D is unclear. The CDR3 length is 13 residues. Germline assignment: CDR1 GTSNPN and CDR2 SVGIG (reference sequence). Trimming shortened V by 2 bases and J by 0 bases, and 7 bases separated the two germline ends.